The entry below gives a single T cell receptor beta chain sequence along with its context. The sample is drawn from a study of T cells expressing NK-cell markers. Germline V gene lookup returns CDR1 SEHNR and CDR2 FQNEAQ (reference sequence). The CDR3 loop spans 12 amino acids. TCRdb reprocessed the 5' RACE reads and keeps a single row for each CDR3 protein, giving no DNA. Its table lists 200,000 to 300,000 distinct CDR3 sequences. This receptor was identified in a woman aged 18 to 75 in good health. J is TRBJ2-7 and V is TRBV7-9; TCRdb indicates TRBD1, and absent DNA this call remains unverified. Material for sequencing was blood T cells: a sorted CD56 or NKG2C T cell subset, CD4+ or CD8+ T cells, or bulk PBMC T cells (not recorded which). This CDR3 is CASSPLAYEQYF.